This T cell receptor beta chain was captured by sequencing in a study of STAT5B mutations in CD4+ large granular lymphocyte leukemia (dated by TCRdb to between 2020 and 2023). For context, the study as a whole: Among healthy controls, the CDR3 'QG' motif was associated with a particular HLA allele. TCRbeta repertoires of CD4+ T-cell large granular lymphocyte leukemia patients were compared with those of healthy blood donors. Flow cytometry performed on FACSCanto II or FACSVerse showed that the purified fractions had more than 95% purity among lymphocytes.

Worth noting for this clone: Its target antigen remains unknown. Base-call qualities are not available, and no considerably larger clone is one nucleotide away.

Buffy coats from over 35 blood donors, supplied by the Finnish Red Cross blood service, were used as healthy controls. All TCR-sequenced material derived from peripheral blood: patient blood samples and healthy donor buffy coats. Ficoll-Hypaque gradient centrifugation was used to isolate peripheral blood mononuclear cells. CD4+ cells were purified magnetically from the buffy coats of healthy controls. Genomic DNA was extracted using the Gentra Puregene Cell and Tissue kit, and a Qubit 2.0 fluorometer was used to quantify it. Findings and caveats that apply to the study as a whole: Main leukemic clonotypes were private to each patient, although about 25% appeared at low frequency in other patients' non-leukemic repertoires. The data were not HLA-matched, and the higher clonality in CD4+ T-LGLL than in CD8+ T-LGLL could be due to the relatively small sample size. CD4-sorted patient repertoires appeared more clonal than healthy CD4+ repertoires, and this difference persisted after removing the putative leukemic clones.

TCRbeta rearrangements were sequenced from genomic DNA using the immunoSEQ assay at survey resolution. In the source study's methods: In the TCR sequencing data, the lowest productive clonotype frequency that could be detected was 2.59 x 10-5. Analyses included only productive TCRbeta rearrangements, meaning complete and in-frame sequences. Clonality for each sample was calculated as Simpson clonality in the immunoSEQ Analyzer version 3.0. Clones were grouped by frequency into very rare, small, medium, large (1-20%) or hyperexpanded (>20%) categories. Generation probabilities were estimated with OLGA 1.2.3, V-gene circos plots were made with VDJtools, specificities were looked up in VDJdb, and CDR3 motifs were identified with GLIPH. Imported from immuneACCESS, the table was reduced by TCRdb to in-frame sequences with V and J called. These copies leave out some clones; in studies compared against another copy, an unresolved V gene accounts for under half, and the cause of the remainder is not known. D and trimming were read from the DNA, whereas the V and J calls and clone size are those reported in that table. This sample has about 25,000 clones in its table, and 74% of those were observed once. The top ten constitute roughly a tenth of the sample.

The receptor was isolated from a human donor in good health. The sequenced sample consisted of CD4+ T cells from blood buffy coats.

The CDR3: CASSLEGQTRGTQYF. The DNA reads TGCGCCAGCAGCTTGGAGGGACAGACCAGAGGGACCCAGTACTTC. Here the chain combines TRBV5-1 and TRBJ2-5, with 7 middle bases fitting TRBD1. The germline V gene sets CDR1 to SGHRS and CDR2 to YFSETQ. From the cysteine through the phenylalanine, the CDR3 covers 15 amino acids. The DNA shown is the 45-base CDR3, in frame from base 1. V trim: 0 bases; J trim: 7 bases; unmatched bases: 9.